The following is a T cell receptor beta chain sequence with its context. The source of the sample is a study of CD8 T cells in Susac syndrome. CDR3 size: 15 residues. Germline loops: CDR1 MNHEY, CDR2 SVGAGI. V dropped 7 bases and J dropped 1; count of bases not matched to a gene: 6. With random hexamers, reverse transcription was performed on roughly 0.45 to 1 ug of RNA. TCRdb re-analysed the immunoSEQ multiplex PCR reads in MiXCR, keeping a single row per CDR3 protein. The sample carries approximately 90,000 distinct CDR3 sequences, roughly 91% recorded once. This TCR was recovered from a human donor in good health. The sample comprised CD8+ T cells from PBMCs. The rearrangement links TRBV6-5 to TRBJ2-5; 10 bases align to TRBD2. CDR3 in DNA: TGTGCCAGCACCGTAGCGGGGGGCTTCCAAGAGACCCAGTACTTC. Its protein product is CASTVAGGFQETQYF.